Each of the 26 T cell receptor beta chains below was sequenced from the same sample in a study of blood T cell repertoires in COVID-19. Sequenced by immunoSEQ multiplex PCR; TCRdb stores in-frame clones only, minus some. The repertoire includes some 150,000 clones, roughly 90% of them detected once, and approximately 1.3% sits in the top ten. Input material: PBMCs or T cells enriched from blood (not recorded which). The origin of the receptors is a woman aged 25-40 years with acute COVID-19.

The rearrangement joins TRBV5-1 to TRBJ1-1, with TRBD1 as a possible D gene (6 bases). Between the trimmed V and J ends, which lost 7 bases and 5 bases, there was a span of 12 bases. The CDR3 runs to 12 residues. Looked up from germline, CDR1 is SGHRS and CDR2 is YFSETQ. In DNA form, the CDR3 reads TGCGCCAGCTGCGAACAGGGAACTGAAGCTTTCTTT. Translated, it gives CASCEQGTEAFF. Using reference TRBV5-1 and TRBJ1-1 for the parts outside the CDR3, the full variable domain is KAGVTQTPRYLIKTRGQQVTLSCSPISGHRSVSWYQQTPGQGLQFLFEYFSETQRNKGNFPGRFSGRQFSNSRSEMNVSTLELGDSALYLCASCEQGTEAFFGQGTRLTVV.

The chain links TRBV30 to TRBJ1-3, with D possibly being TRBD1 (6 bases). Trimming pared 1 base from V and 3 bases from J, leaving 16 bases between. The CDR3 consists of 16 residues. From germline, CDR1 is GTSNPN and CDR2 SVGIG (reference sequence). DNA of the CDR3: TGTGCCTGGAGTGCCCCCACAGGGTTTTATGGAAACACCATATATTTT. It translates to CAWSAPTGFYGNTIYF. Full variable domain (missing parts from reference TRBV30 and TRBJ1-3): SQTIHQWPATLVQPVGSPLSLECTVEGTSNPNLYWYRQAAGRGLQLLFYSVGIGQISSEVPQNLSASRPQDRQFILSSKKLLLSDSGFYLCAWSAPTGFYGNTIYFGEGSWLTVV.

As DNA, the CDR3 is TGCAGCGTAGCCCGAGGGCGGGGGATACAAGAGACCCAGTACTTC. Its translation: CSVARGRGIQETQYF. This chain connects TRBV29-1 to TRBJ2-5; 7 bases are a match to TRBD2. CDR1 is SQVTM and CDR2 is ANQGSEA in the germline V gene. With V trimmed by 6 bases and J by 2 bases, 12 bases remained unmatched. This CDR3 has 15 amino acids.

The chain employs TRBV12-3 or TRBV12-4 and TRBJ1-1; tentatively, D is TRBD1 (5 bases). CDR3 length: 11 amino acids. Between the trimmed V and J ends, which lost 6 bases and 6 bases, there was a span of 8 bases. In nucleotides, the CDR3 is TGTGCCAGCAGCAGGGTTGCTGAAGCTTTCTTT. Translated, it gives CASSRVAEAFF.

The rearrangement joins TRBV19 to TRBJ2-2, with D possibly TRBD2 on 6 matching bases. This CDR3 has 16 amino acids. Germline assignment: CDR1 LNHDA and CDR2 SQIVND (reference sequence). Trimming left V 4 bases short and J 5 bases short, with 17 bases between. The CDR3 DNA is TGTGCCAGTAGTAATTCCGGCGGGGTAAGAACCGGGGAGCTGTTTTTT. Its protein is CASSNSGGVRTGELFF.

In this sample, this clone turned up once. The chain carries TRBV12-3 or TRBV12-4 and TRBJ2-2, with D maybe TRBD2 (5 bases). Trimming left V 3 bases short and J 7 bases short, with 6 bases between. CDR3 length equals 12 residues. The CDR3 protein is CASSFGIGELFF. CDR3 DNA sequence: TGTGCCAGCAGTTTCGGGATCGGGGAGCTGTTTTTT.

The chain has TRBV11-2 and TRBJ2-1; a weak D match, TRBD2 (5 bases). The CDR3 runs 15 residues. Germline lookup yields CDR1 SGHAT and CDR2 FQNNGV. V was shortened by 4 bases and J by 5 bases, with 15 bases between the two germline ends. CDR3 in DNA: TGTGCCAGCAGCTGGATGGACTTAAATAACAATGAGCAGTTCTTC. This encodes CASSWMDLNNNEQFF.

In DNA, the CDR3 is TGTGCCAGCAGCGACGGGACAGAGACCTATGGCTACACCTTC. Translated, it gives CASSDGTETYGYTF. The rearrangement uses TRBV6-4 and TRBJ1-2, with TRBD1 matching 7 bases. The ends lost 6 bases at V and 4 bases at J; junction bases unmatched: 8. CDR1 is MRHNA, CDR2 SNTAGT, per germline. This CDR3 has 14 residues.

Here the CDR3 DNA reads TGTGCCAGCAGCCGGGACAGGTCGAACACCGGGGAGCTGTTTTTT. It specifies CASSRDRSNTGELFF. The chain couples TRBV11-3 to TRBJ2-2; the match to TRBD1 covers 8 bases. The CDR3 sequence is 15 residues long. The trim removed 5 bases at V and 0 bases at J, leaving 2 bases unmatched. The germline CDR1 and CDR2 sequences are SGHNT and YENEEA.

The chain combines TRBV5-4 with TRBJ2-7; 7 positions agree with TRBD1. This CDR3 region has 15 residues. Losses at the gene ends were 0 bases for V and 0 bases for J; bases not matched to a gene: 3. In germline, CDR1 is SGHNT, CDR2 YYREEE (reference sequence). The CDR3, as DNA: TGTGCCAGCAGCTTGGGGGACAGCAGCTCCTACGAGCAGTACTTC. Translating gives CASSLGDSSSYEQYF.

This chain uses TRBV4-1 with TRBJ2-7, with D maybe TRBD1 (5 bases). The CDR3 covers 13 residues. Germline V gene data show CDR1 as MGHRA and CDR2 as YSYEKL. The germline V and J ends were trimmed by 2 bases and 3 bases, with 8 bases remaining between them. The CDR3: CASSQTGDYEQYF. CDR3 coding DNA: TGCGCCAGCAGCCAAACAGGAGACTACGAGCAGTACTTC.

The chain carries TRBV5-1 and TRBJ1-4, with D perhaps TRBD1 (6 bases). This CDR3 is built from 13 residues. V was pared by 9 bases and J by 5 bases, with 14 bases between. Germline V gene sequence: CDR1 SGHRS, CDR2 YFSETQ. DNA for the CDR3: TGCGCCACTAACAGGGAACCGAATGAAAAACTGTTTTTT. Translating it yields CATNREPNEKLFF.

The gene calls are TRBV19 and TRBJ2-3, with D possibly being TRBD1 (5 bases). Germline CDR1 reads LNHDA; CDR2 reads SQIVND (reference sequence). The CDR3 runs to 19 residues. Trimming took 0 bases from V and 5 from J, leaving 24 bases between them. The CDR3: CASSIDFKSRQTSRDTQYF. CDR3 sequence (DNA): TGTGCCAGTAGTATAGATTTCAAATCTCGACAGACTTCCAGAGATACGCAGTATTTT. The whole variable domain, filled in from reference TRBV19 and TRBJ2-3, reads DGGITQSPKYLFRKEGQNVTLSCEQNLNHDAMYWYRQDPGQGLRLIYYSQIVNDFQKGDIAEGYSVSREKKESFPLTVTSAQKNPTAFYLCASSIDFKSRQTSRDTQYFGPGTRLTVL.

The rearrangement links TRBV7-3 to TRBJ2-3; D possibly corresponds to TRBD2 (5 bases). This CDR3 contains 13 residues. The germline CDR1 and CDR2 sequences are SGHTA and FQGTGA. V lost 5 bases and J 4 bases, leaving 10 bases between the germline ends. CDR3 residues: CASSRNSADTQYF. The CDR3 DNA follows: TGTGCCAGCAGCCGCAATAGCGCAGATACGCAGTATTTT.

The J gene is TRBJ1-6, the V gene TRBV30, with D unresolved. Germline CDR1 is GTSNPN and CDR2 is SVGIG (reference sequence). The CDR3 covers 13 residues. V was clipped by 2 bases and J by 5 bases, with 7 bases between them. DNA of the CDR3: TGTGCCTGGAGTCCAACGGATAATTCACCCCTCCACTTT. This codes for CAWSPTDNSPLHF. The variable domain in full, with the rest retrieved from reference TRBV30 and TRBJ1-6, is SQTIHQWPATLVQPVGSPLSLECTVEGTSNPNLYWYRQAAGRGLQLLFYSVGIGQISSEVPQNLSASRPQDRQFILSSKKLLLSDSGFYLCAWSPTDNSPLHFGNGTRLTVT.

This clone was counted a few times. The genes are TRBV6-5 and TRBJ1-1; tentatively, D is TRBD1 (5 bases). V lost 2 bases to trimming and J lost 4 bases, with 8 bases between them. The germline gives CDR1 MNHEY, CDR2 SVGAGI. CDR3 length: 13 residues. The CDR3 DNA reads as TGTGCCAGCAGTTACCCCGGGGGCACTGAAGCTTTCTTT. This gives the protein CASSYPGGTEAFF.

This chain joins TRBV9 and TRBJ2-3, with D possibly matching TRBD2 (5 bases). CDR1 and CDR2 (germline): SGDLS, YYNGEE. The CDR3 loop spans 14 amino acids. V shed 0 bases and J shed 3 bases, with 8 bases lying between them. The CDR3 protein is CASSVALATDTQYF. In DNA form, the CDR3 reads TGTGCCAGCAGCGTAGCTCTAGCAACAGATACGCAGTATTTT. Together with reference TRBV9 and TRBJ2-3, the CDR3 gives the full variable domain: DSGVTQTPKHLITATGQRVTLRCSPRSGDLSVYWYQQSLDQGLQFLIQYYNGEERAKGNILERFSAQQFPDLHSELNLSSLELGDSALYFCASSVALATDTQYFGPGTRLTVL.

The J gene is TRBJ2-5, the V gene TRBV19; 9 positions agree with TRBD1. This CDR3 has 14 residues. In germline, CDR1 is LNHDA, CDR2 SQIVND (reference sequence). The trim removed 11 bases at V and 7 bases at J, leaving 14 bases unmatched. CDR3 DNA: TGTGCCGGTCCCGGGACAGGGCATTGTGGGACCCAGTACTTC. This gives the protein CAGPGTGHCGTQYF.

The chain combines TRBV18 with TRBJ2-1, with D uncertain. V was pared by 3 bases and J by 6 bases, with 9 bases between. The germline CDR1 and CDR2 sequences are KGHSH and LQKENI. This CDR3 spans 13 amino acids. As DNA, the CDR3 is TGTGCCAGCTCACCGTCCCAGATCAATGAGCAGTTCTTC. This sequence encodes CASSPSQINEQFF.

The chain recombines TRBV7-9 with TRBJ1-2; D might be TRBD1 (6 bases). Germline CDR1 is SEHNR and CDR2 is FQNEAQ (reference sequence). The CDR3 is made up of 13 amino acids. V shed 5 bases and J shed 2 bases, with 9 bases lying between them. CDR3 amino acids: CASSVDRNYGYTF. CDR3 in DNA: TGTGCCAGCAGCGTAGACAGGAACTATGGCTACACCTTC.

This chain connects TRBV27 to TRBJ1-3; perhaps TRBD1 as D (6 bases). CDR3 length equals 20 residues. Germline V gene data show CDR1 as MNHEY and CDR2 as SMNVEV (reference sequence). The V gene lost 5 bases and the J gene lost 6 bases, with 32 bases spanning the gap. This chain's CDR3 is CASSPGLPRPGDISENTIYF. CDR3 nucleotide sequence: TGTGCCAGCAGTCCGGGGTTACCAAGACCAGGGGATATTTCCGAAAACACCATATATTTT.

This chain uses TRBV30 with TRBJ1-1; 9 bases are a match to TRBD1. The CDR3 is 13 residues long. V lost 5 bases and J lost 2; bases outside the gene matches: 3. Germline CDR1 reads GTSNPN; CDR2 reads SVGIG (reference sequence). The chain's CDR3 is CAWGGQGNTEAFF. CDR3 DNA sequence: TGTGCCTGGGGGGGACAGGGTAACACTGAAGCTTTCTTT.

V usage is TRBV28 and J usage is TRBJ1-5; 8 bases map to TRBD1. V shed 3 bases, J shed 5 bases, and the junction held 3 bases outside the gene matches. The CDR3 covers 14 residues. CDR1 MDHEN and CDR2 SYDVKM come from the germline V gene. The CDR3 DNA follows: TGTGCCAGCAGTTTTCACAGGGGGGATCAGCCCCAGCATTTT. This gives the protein CASSFHRGDQPQHF.

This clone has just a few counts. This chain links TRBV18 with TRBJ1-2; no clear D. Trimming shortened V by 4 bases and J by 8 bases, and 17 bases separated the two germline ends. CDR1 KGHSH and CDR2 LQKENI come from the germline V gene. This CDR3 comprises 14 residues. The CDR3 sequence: CASSLFETGEGYTF. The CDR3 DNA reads TGTGCCAGCTCACTTTTCGAGACGGGTGAGGGCTACACCTTC.

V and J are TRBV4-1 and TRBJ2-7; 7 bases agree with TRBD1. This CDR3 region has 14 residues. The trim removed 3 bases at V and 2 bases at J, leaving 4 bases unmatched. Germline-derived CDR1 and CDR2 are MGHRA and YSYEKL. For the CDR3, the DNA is TGCGCCAGCAGCCAGCCGGGACAGCCCTACGAGCAGTACTTC. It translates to CASSQPGQPYEQYF.

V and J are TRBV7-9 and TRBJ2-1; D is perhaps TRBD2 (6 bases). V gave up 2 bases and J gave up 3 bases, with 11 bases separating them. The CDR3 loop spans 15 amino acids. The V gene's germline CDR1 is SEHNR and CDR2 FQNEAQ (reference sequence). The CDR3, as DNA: TGTGCCAGCAGCTTAACCAGCGGGTTCTACAATGAGCAGTTCTTC. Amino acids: CASSLTSGFYNEQFF.